This TCR beta chain came from a study of breast tumors, draining lymph nodes, adjacent tissues. Study-wide points: Tumor TCR diversity was below lymph nodes but above nontumor tissue. Findings are consistent with lymph node origin and intratumoral expansion of most tumor T cells. Tumor T cell lymph node origin was a supported hypothesis, not proven.

This clonotype was counted many times. The antigen is undetermined. CDR1 and CDR2 (germline): KGHSH, LQKENI. Trimming cost V 4 bases and J 4 bases, with 4 bases left between them. The CDR3 extends over 12 amino acids. TCRdb passed the multiplex PCR reads through MiXCR, listing each CDR3 protein once. The profile covers under 15,000 distinct CDR3 sequences, with around 36% appearing a single time and more than 14% taken by the ten largest. This chain joins TRBV18 and TRBJ2-2; D gene unclear. The receptor's source is a female donor with breast cancer. Some clones in this sample may be carry-over from other donors' samples. The source material was breast tumor tissue. The chain's CDR3 is CASSLSTGELFF. The CDR3 nucleotides read TGTGCCAGCTCACTATCCACCGGGGAGCTGTTTTTT. Drawing the rest from reference TRBV18 and TRBJ2-2, the complete variable domain is NAGVMQNPRHLVRRRGQEARLRCSPMKGHSHVYWYRQLPEEGLKFMVYLQKENIIDESGMPKERFSAEFPKEGPSILRIQQVVRGDSAAYFCASSLSTGELFFGEGSRLTVL.